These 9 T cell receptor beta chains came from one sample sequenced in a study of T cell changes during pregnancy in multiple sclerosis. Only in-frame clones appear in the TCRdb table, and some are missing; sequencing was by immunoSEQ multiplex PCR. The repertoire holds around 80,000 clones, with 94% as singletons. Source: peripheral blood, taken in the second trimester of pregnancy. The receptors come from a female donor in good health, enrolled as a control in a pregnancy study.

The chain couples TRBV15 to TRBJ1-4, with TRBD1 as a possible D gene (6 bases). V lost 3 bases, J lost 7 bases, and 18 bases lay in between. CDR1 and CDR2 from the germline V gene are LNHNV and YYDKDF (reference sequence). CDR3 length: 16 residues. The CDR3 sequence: CATSSTRTAWVEKLFF. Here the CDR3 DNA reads TGTGCCACCAGCAGTACGCGGACAGCGTGGGTTGAAAAACTGTTTTTT. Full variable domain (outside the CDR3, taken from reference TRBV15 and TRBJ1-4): DAMVIQNPRYQVTQFGKPVTLSCSQTLNHNVMYWYQQKSSQAPKLLFHYYDKDFNNEADTPDNFQSRRPNTSFCFLDIRSPGLGDTAMYLCATSSTRTAWVEKLFFGSGTQLSVL.

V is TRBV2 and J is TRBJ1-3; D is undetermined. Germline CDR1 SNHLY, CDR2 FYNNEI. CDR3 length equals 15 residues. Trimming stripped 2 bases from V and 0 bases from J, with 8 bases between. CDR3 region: CASSEWPSSGNTIYF. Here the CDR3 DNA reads TGTGCCAGCAGTGAATGGCCCAGCTCTGGAAACACCATATATTTT.

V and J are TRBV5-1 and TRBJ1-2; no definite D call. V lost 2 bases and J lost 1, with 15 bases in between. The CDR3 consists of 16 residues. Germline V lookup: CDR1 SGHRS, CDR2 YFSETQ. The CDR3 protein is CASSFGGLMNNYGYTF. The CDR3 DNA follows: TGCGCCAGCAGCTTCGGAGGGCTGATGAATAACTATGGCTACACCTTC.

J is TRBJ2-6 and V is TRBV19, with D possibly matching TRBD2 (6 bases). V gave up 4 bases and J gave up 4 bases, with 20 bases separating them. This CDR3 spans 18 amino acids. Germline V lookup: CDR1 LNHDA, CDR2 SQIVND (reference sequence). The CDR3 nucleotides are TGTGCCAGTAGTAGGAGGGGCCTATTAAGGGACGGGGCCAACGTCCTGACTTTC. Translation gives CASSRRGLLRDGANVLTF. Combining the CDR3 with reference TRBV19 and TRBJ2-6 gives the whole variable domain DGGITQSPKYLFRKEGQNVTLSCEQNLNHDAMYWYRQDPGQGLRLIYYSQIVNDFQKGDIAEGYSVSREKKESFPLTVTSAQKNPTAFYLCASSRRGLLRDGANVLTFGAGSRLTVL.

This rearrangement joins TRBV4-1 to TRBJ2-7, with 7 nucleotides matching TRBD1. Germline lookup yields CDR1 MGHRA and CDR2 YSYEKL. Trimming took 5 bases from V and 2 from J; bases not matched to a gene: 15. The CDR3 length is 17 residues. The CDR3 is CASSEANRDSITYEQYF. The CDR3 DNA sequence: TGCGCCAGCAGCGAAGCTAACCGGGACAGCATCACCTACGAGCAGTACTTC.

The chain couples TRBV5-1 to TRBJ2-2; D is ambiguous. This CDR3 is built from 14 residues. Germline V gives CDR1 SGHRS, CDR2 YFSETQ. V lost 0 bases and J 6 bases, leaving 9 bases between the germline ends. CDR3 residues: CASSLAPEPGELFF. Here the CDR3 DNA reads TGCGCCAGCAGCTTGGCCCCAGAACCCGGGGAGCTGTTTTTT.

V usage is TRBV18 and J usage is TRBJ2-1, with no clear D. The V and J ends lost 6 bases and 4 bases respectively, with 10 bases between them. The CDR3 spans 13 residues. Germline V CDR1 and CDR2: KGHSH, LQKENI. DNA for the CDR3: TGTGCCAGCTCGGCCAGAGGTTACAATGAGCAGTTCTTC. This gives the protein CASSARGYNEQFF.

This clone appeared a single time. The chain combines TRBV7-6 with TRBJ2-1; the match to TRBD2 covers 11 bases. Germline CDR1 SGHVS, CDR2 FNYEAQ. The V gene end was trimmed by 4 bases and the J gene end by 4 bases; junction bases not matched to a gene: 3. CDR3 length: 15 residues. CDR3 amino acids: CASSSGLAEYNEQFF. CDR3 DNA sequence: TGTGCCAGCAGCTCGGGACTAGCGGAATACAATGAGCAGTTCTTC.

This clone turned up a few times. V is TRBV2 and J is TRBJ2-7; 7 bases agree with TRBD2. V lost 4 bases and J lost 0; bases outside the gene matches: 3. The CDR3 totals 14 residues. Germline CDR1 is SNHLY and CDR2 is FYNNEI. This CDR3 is CASSGLAVSYEQYF. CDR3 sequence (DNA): TGTGCCAGCAGTGGCCTAGCGGTCTCCTACGAGCAGTACTTC.